Listed below are T cell receptor beta chains from one sample, sequenced in a study of shared clonotypes between healthy human individuals. Libraries were prepared by immunoSEQ multiplex PCR; TCRdb keeps only in-frame clonotypes and omits some of them. Of a few million clones in the sample, 90% to 97% were seen once. The sequenced sample was naive CD4+ T cells sorted from blood. These receptors came from a man younger than 35 in good health. CDR3s include the opening cysteine and the closing phenylalanine or tryptophan. A D gene is named only where the DNA matches it firmly.

d_gene	v_gene	CDR3aa
.	TRBV20-1	CSAPDSSF
TRBD2	TRBV11-2	CASSPGTKVGETQYF
.	TRBV18	CASSQEVDSYEQYF
TRBD1	TRBV28	CASSYAAQGSAEAFF
.	TRBV9	CASSVVGLLTDTQYF
.	TRBV5-1	CASSLGGGEQFF
.	TRBV19	CASSTQGRGNTIYF
.	TRBV13	CASSLRTGQTGNTEAFF
.	TRBV9	CASSVGVASGNTIYF
.	TRBV27	CASSFSGPTQYF
.	TRBV6-1	CASSEKGFGDSTDTQYF
.	TRBV7-6	CASSTYKARVDSTDTQYF
.	TRBV18	CASSSDRPGNTIYF
TRBD1	TRBV6-1	CASSSYGQGIYGYTF
.	TRBV11-3	CASSPSGPGSTGELFF
.	TRBV9	CASSRQGGINEKLFF
.	TRBV6-5	CASRSEPSPNYGYTF
TRBD1	TRBV9	CASSRETGGLGANVLTF
.	TRBV4-2	CASSQEGALAGGELFF
.	TRBV5-1	CASSLWPPDGVGQETQYF
.	TRBV9	CASSVAPPDTQYF
.	TRBV5-4	CASSPDRIYGYTF
.	TRBV19	CASTKDSAFEKLFF
.	TRBV19	CASSMGTGTQGEKLFF
.	TRBV5-1	CASSSDAGIGTGELFF
.	TRBV27	CASSLGGGAAEQYF
.	TRBV19	CASNEQGGTQPQHF
TRBD1	TRBV18	CASSPRLGGSGDTEAFF
.	TRBV30	CAWRADFPSSYNSPLHF
.	TRBV7-2	CASSRQYTDTQYF
.	TRBV11-3	CASSLGTSTGELFF
.	TRBV6-1	CASSEAQAIKYREQYF
.	TRBV6-6	CASSYSGAGTEAFF
.	TRBV7-3	CASSLMGYTEAFF
.	TRBV30	CAWSVRSGQSGANVLTF
.	TRBV30	CAWSVWARETQYF
.	TRBV20-1	CSAIKNTEAFF
TRBD2	TRBV7-2	CASTARAGGSSYEQYF
TRBD1	TRBV25-1	CASSETGVTGNTIYF
TRBD1	TRBV7-2	CASSHRDRDTDTQYF
.	TRBV29-1	CSVEWGPEAFF
TRBD2	TRBV4-1	CASSRIGLAGLGTQYF
TRBD1	TRBV7-4	CASSPRPGTATNEQYF
TRBD2	TRBV14	CASRRERERGGLETQYF
.	TRBV7-2	CASSLDRSLDHEQYF
.	TRBV6-1	CASAGMVNQPQHF
TRBD1	TRBV6-1	CASSDRDSYGYTF
.	TRBV9	CASSGASNQPQHF
.	TRBV5-1	CASFPPGNTEAFF
.	TRBV21-1	CASSKGKKGCQETQYF
TRBD1	TRBV29-1	CSGRQGGEQYF
TRBD1	TRBV6-5	CASTLRDSTYEQYF
TRBD2	TRBV6-1	CATGLAGALTDTQYF
.	TRBV11-2	CASSIPPGAFF